This T cell receptor beta chain was found in a study of T cells in Graves' hyperthyroidism and ophthalmopathy (dated by TCRdb to between 2017 and 2020). Regarding the study in general: Peripheral blood samples were taken at the time of initial diagnosis, prior to any treatment. To identify distinguishing TCR V-J signatures, a discovery cohort of 90 to 100 patients was used, comprising 43 with Graves' ophthalmopathy and around 57 with stable Graves' hyperthyroidism. Prospective prediction of ophthalmopathy was tested in an independent validation cohort of under 20 hyperthyroidism patients and around 16 patients who later progressed to ophthalmopathy. The roughly 91 discovery patients were randomly divided into training and test sets at a 7:3 ratio. The study also compared thyroid tissue and blood T-cell repertoires from 5 to 7 Graves' hyperthyroidism patients. Once sampling was done, hyperthyroidism patients were given methimazole at a starting dose of 30 mg daily, whereas ophthalmopathy patients were given high-dose intravenous methylprednisolone. TCR Vbeta CDR3 sequencing of roughly 140 peripheral blood samples (around 45 ophthalmopathy, under 80 hyperthyroidism and roughly 17 progressor patients) is reported in the paper.

What the authors observed across the whole study: Sample size was not statistically predetermined, and investigators were not blinded to group allocation. Ophthalmopathy was separated from stable hyperthyroidism by a 13 V-J signature model, with around 90% sensitivity and about 81% specificity obtained in cross-validation and 80%/75% obtained in testing. In validation, the model predicted progression to ophthalmopathy a median of about 6 months before onset, with 65% to 71% sensitivity and roughly 79% specificity. Most expanded thyroid clonotypes (frequency above 0.001) were also detected in blood, suggesting blood repertoires may reflect thyroid immune responses.

The TCR beta CDR3 regions were amplified from RNA transcripts. A first-round RT-PCR of the TCR CDR3 used the HTBI primer set with the Qiagen OneStep RT-PCR kit. Libraries were constructed in a second round of multiplex PCR, after which size selection and purification were carried out. Paired-end sequencing of the libraries was performed with 100 bp reads on an Illumina HiSeq2000. The authors' analysis ran thus. SOAPnuke was used to process the raw data, with reads discarded if the reads contained adapters or uncalled bases, had a mean Phred below 15, or lacked an exact constant-primer or identifier match. COPE v1.2.5 was used to merge the high-quality paired reads, and each unique nucleotide sequence was defined as a clonotype. MiTCR v1.1 was used to align clonotypes to the IMGT TRBV, TRBD and TRBJ reference segments. Analysis was restricted to V-J combinations with a frequency above 0.0001, which covered roughly 99% of repertoires. The TCS score was defined as the ratio of F50 (clonal expansion) to E x V (chaos), calculated using BLOSUM62-based TCRdist between CDR3 peptides within each V-J. Welch's t-statistics and random forest reduced approximately 520 V-J features to some 14, which were used in a naive Bayes classifier (R e1071). Using fastp at Q25 and MiXCR, TCRdb reprocessed the public reads and kept productive beta chains. A single entry per CDR3 protein holds the most common genes and DNA from its merged rows. The authors' filters were not applied to this entry. The table for this sample lists hundreds of thousands of distinct CDR3 sequences; under 20% of them were counted only once. The biggest ten clones account for 16% of the sample.

This clonotype was detected a few times. It has no known antigen specificity. Qualities for individual bases were not recorded, and no much larger clone is one base off. Hyperthyroidism patients were newly diagnosed, with disease duration under 2 months, and aged 18 to 65 years. The study excluded patients with uncontrolled infections, other autoimmune diseases, pregnancy or lactation. Diagnoses were based on clinical symptoms, serum thyroxine and TRAb, thyroid ultrasound and orbital computed tomography. For progressor patients, blood was drawn at the first diagnosis of hyperthyroidism, before any ophthalmopathy symptoms had appeared. PBMCs were isolated from 10 ml of fresh peripheral blood by Ficoll-Paque density gradient centrifugation. Patients classed as progressors first received a Graves' hyperthyroidism diagnosis and then went on to develop ophthalmopathy during follow-up. Total RNA was extracted using Trizol reagent, and RNA quality was assessed on an Agilent 2100 Bioanalyzer.

The CDR3, cysteine through phenylalanine, is 15 amino acids long. The read is trimmed to its CDR3 DNA, 45 bases read in frame from base 1. The germline V gene specifies MGHRA as CDR1 and YSYEKL as CDR2. Deletion took 1 base off V and 4 bases off J, with a span of 13 bases between the germline ends. The chain was built from TRBV4-1 and TRBJ1-2; no D segment can be confidently identified. Sequencing input: blood. The TCR sequence derives from a woman in her 50s with Graves' hyperthyroidism that later progressed to Graves' ophthalmopathy. The DNA sequence follows: TGCGCCAGCAGCCAAGGGGAATCTGAGGGCTATGGCTACACCTTC. Protein translation: CASSQGESEGYGYTF.